This T cell receptor beta chain was captured by sequencing in a study of blood T cell repertoires in COVID-19. Using immunoSEQ multiplex PCR, the repertoire was profiled, and TCRdb retains in-frame clones only, with some absent. The sample shows under 30,000 clones, around 85% of them seen only once. Germline-derived CDR1 and CDR2 are ENHRY and SYGVKD. After removal of 4 bases from V and 8 bases from J, the junction contained 4 bases not matched to a gene. The CDR3 has 13 amino acids. Sequenced input: peripheral blood. The receptor was derived from a human donor with active COVID-19. The donor label of this sample is uncertain. This chain links TRBV10-3 with TRBJ1-4, with TRBD1 matching 7 bases. The CDR3: CAISGQGAEKLFF. CDR3 nucleotide sequence: TGTGCCATCAGTGGACAGGGAGCAGAAAAACTGTTTTTT.